The 21 T cell receptor beta chains below were found in one sample sequenced in a study of blood T cell repertoires in COVID-19. Using immunoSEQ multiplex PCR, the repertoire was profiled, and TCRdb retains in-frame clones only, with some absent. The data show more than 95,000 clones, around 80% seen once. The sequenced sample consisted of peripheral blood. The receptor source for this set is a man between 60 and 75 years old with acute or convalescent COVID-19.

The rearrangement joins TRBV24-1 to TRBJ1-2, with D perhaps TRBD1 (5 bases). The CDR3 runs 14 residues. CDR1 is KGHDR, CDR2 SFDVKD, per germline. V lost 9 bases to trimming and J lost 5 bases, with 18 bases between them. In nucleotides, the CDR3 is TGTGCCACCCGGCCGTGGGGGGGAAAATATGGCTACACCTTC. It specifies CATRPWGGKYGYTF.

The genes are TRBV29-1 and TRBJ2-2, with TRBD2 matching 11 bases. The CDR3 length is 14 residues. V was clipped by 6 bases and J by 0 bases; unmatched bases: 0. The germline V gene encodes CDR1 SQVTM and CDR2 ANQGSEA. CDR3 in amino acids: CSVGLAANTGELFF. The CDR3 nucleotides read TGCAGCGTGGGACTAGCGGCGAACACCGGGGAGCTGTTTTTT.

This clone was detected only once. This chain links TRBV5-6 with TRBJ2-3, with 9 bases lining up with TRBD1. The CDR3 is 15 residues long. CDR1 and CDR2 from the germline V gene are SGHDT and YYEEEE. The V and J ends lost 3 bases and 4 bases, in that order; junction bases with no gene match: 6. CDR3 coding DNA: TGTGCCAGCAGCTCGATGGACAGGGGCGCAGATACGCAGTATTTT. Amino acids: CASSSMDRGADTQYF.

V gene TRBV3-1 (or the pseudogene TRBV3-2) combines with J gene TRBJ1-2, with D possibly being TRBD1 (5 bases). Trimming cost V 4 bases and J 0 bases, with 12 bases left between them. Germline V gives CDR1 LGHDT, CDR2 YNNKEL (reference sequence). CDR3 length: 15 amino acids. The CDR3 DNA follows: TGTGCCAGCAGCCCTAACAGGATCACTAACTATGGCTACACCTTC. Its translation: CASSPNRITNYGYTF.

The V call is TRBV7-2, the J call TRBJ2-3, with D possibly TRBD1 on 6 matching bases. The CDR3 extends over 15 amino acids. Deletions cut 1 base from V and 4 bases from J, with 12 bases between. Germline-derived CDR1 and CDR2 are SGHTA and FQGNSA. The chain's CDR3 is CASSLEGDRPDTQYF. The CDR3 region has the DNA TGTGCCAGCAGCTTAGAGGGGGATAGACCAGATACGCAGTATTTT.

The rearrangement joins TRBV7-2 to TRBJ1-6; tentatively, D is TRBD1 (6 bases). Trimming left V 7 bases short and J 4 bases short, with 11 bases between. The germline V gene has CDR1 SGHTA and CDR2 FQGNSA. The CDR3 is 14 amino acids. In nucleotides, the CDR3 is TGTGCCAGCAACCAGGGGAGTTATAATTCACCCCTCCACTTT. Its translation is CASNQGSYNSPLHF.

The chain has TRBV6-5 and TRBJ1-6; 8 nucleotides agree with TRBD1. CDR3 length: 14 amino acids. The J segment lost 6 bases and the V segment lost 6 bases, leaving 4 bases of the junction unmatched. CDR1 and CDR2 (germline): MNHEY, SVGAGI. This CDR3 reads CASRKTGVNSPLHF. CDR3 in DNA: TGTGCCAGCAGGAAGACAGGGGTTAATTCACCCCTCCACTTT.

Remarks on this clone: This sample includes further DNA sequences coding for the same CDR3. V usage is TRBV18 and J usage is TRBJ2-1; TRBD2 is a possible D gene (5 bases). V lost 3 bases, J lost 0 bases, and 6 bases lay in between. This CDR3 is built from 14 residues. Germline V gene data show CDR1 as KGHSH and CDR2 as LQKENI. The CDR3 DNA follows: TGTGCCAGCTCACCGGGGAGCTCCTACAATGAGCAGTTCTTC. Encoded protein: CASSPGSSYNEQFF.

This clone is a singleton in its sample. V gene TRBV11-3 combines with J gene TRBJ1-2, with no clear D. The CDR3 is made up of 14 amino acids. The germline V gene has CDR1 SGHNT and CDR2 YENEEA. V shed 3 bases and J shed 1 base, with 9 bases lying between them. CDR3 sequence reads: CASSLQPVNYGYTF. The CDR3 nucleotides read TGTGCCAGCAGCTTGCAACCGGTTAACTATGGCTACACCTTC.

There are many counts of this clone. This chain connects TRBV5-8 to TRBJ1-4; TRBD1 agrees at 8 bases. The CDR3 runs 16 residues. Germline lookup yields CDR1 SGHTS and CDR2 YDEGEE. After removal of 4 bases from V and 7 bases from J, the junction contained 12 bases not matched to a gene. The DNA for the CDR3 is TGTGCCAGCAGCGATATAAGACAGGGGAATGGTGAAAAACTGTTTTTT. It specifies CASSDIRQGNGEKLFF.

The count of this clone is one. J is TRBJ1-6 and V is TRBV12-3 or TRBV12-4; TRBD1 agrees at 8 bases. This CDR3 is built from 13 residues. Trimming took 6 bases from V and 10 from J; bases not matched to a gene: 5. This CDR3 is CASSPDRGSPLHF. The DNA of the CDR3 is TGTGCCAGCAGCCCTGACAGGGGATCACCCCTCCACTTT.

V usage is TRBV29-1 and J usage is TRBJ2-7; 7 bases are a match to TRBD2. Trimming cost V 6 bases and J 0 bases; bases outside gene matches: 38. Germline V CDR1 and CDR2: SQVTM, ANQGSEA. This CDR3 has 24 residues. Here the CDR3 DNA reads TGCAGCGTGAAACGTGGGCCCCGGGACTACCACCATGAGGGTCGGAGGGGAAGCTCCTACGAGCAGTACGTC. It yields the protein CSVKRGPRDYHHEGRRGSSYEQYV.

CDR3 amino acids: CASSISASGETQYF. CDR3 coding DNA: TGTGCCAGTAGTATCTCGGCCAGCGGGGAGACCCAGTACTTC. V usage is TRBV19 and J usage is TRBJ2-5, with a possible D match to TRBD2 (6 bases). Germline V gene lookup returns CDR1 LNHDA and CDR2 SQIVND (reference sequence). V was cut by 3 bases and J by 5 bases, with 13 bases left in between. The CDR3 is made up of 14 amino acids.

The chain is built from TRBV30 and TRBJ2-3, with D tentatively TRBD2 (6 bases). The CDR3 has 16 amino acids. Germline values: CDR1 GTSNPN, CDR2 SVGIG (reference sequence). V lost 0 bases, J lost 0 bases, and 13 bases lay in between. CDR3 protein: CAWSVRGLTSTDTQYF. The DNA for the CDR3 is TGTGCCTGGAGTGTGCGAGGACTAACTAGCACAGATACGCAGTATTTT.

The sample holds one count of this clone. The J gene is TRBJ2-1, the V gene TRBV3-1 (or the pseudogene TRBV3-2); the D gene is possibly TRBD2 (6 bases). The germline V gene encodes CDR1 LGHDT and CDR2 YNNKEL (reference sequence). V was cut by 0 bases and J by 3 bases, with 15 bases left in between. This CDR3 is built from 17 residues. The chain's CDR3 is CASSQDCWDLDYNEQFF. CDR3 DNA: TGTGCCAGCAGCCAAGATTGTTGGGACTTGGACTACAATGAGCAGTTCTTC.

This chain uses TRBV11-2 with TRBJ2-3, with TRBD2 matching over 9 bases. The CDR3 totals 15 residues. V was pared by 5 bases and J by 1 base, with 4 bases of the junction left unmatched. Germline V lookup: CDR1 SGHAT, CDR2 FQNNGV. The CDR3 here is CASSPGLARTDTQYF. DNA for the CDR3: TGTGCCAGCAGCCCCGGACTAGCGCGCACAGATACGCAGTATTTT.

The chain couples TRBV27 to TRBJ2-7; D gene ambiguous. Looked up from germline, CDR1 is MNHEY and CDR2 is SMNVEV (reference sequence). With 0 bases removed from V and 4 bases from J, the gap between germline ends came to 13 bases. The CDR3 length is 15 residues. The CDR3 bases are TGTGCCAGCAGTTTATCCTCGGCAGGATTTTACGAGCAGTACTTC. Its translation: CASSLSSAGFYEQYF.

This clone was picked up one time. The chain has TRBV6-1 and TRBJ2-3; no definite D call. Germline values: CDR1 MNHNS, CDR2 SASEGT. The CDR3 is made up of 15 amino acids. V lost 3 bases to trimming and J lost 1 base, with 11 bases between them. CDR3 DNA: TGTGCCAGCAGTGAGCCTGGGCAGGGCACAGATACGCAGTATTTT. The encoded protein is CASSEPGQGTDTQYF.

V usage is TRBV9 and J usage is TRBJ1-6, with D possibly matching TRBD1 (5 bases). Germline loops: CDR1 SGDLS, CDR2 YYNGEE. V lost 2 bases, J lost 7 bases, and 13 bases lay in between. The CDR3 is made up of 15 amino acids. CDR3 in DNA: TGTGCCAGCAGCGTGGGCAGGGTGATGAATTCACCCCTCCACTTT. Its translation is CASSVGRVMNSPLHF. Full variable domain (rest looked up from reference TRBV9 and TRBJ1-6): DSGVTQTPKHLITATGQRVTLRCSPRSGDLSVYWYQQSLDQGLQFLIQYYNGEERAKGNILERFSAQQFPDLHSELNLSSLELGDSALYFCASSVGRVMNSPLHFGNGTRLTVT.

V and J are TRBV4-3 and TRBJ1-3; D ambiguous. CDR1 and CDR2 (germline): LGHNA, YSLEER. The length of the CDR3 is 14 residues. V gave up 0 bases and J gave up 4 bases, with 7 bases separating them. CDR3 sequence: CASSQDRGGNTIYF. The CDR3 nucleotides are TGCGCCAGCAGCCAAGATCGGGGAGGAAACACCATATATTTT.

CDR3: CASKNTGYTEAFF. The CDR3 DNA reads TGCGCCAGCAAAAACACAGGGTACACTGAAGCTTTCTTT. J is TRBJ1-1 and V is TRBV4-1, with D possibly being TRBD1 (6 bases). Trimming pared 7 bases from V and 3 bases from J, leaving 12 bases between. Germline V CDR1 and CDR2: MGHRA, YSYEKL. This CDR3 is 13 amino acids long.